This record concerns one T cell receptor (beta chain) sequence. Its specificity is not known. It was with 60 Vbeta and 13 Jbeta primers that the PCR ran. Sequenced by immunoSEQ multiplex PCR; TCRdb stores in-frame clones only, minus some. The data show approximately 160,000 clones, with 80% seen just once and around 7% held by the top ten. The data stem from a study of cytomegalovirus exposure and HLA in healthy donors. Overall study results and limits: It is likely that the observed cluster of highly shared sequence variants was a sequencing artifact. Listed as cytomegalovirus-associated were 150 to 200 TCR beta chains.

Per germline, CDR1 MNHEY and CDR2 SVGAGI. The germline V and J ends were trimmed by 6 bases and 7 bases, with 19 bases remaining between them. CDR3 length: 14 amino acids. The sample was PBMCs. The chain links TRBV6-5 to TRBJ2-7, with a tentative D call TRBD1 (6 bases). The source is a man aged 25-45 years in good health and CMV-seropositive. The CDR3 loop is CASRQPGHTPEQYF. The CDR3 DNA follows: TGTGCCAGCAGGCAACCGGGACATACGCCTGAGCAGTACTTC.